This T cell receptor beta chain came from a study of chemoradiotherapy in HPV16-positive cancers. Samples were taken several times over chemoradiotherapy. CDR3 length equals 13 residues. V dropped 0 bases and J dropped 7 bases, with 9 bases sitting between them. Germline CDR1 reads SGHRS; CDR2 reads YFSETQ. Repertoires were generated with immunoSEQ multiplex PCR, while TCRdb's copy carries only in-frame clones and drops some. The table lists about 7,500 clones, 70% to 80% of them singletons, with approximately 5.1% in the top ten. V usage is TRBV5-1 and J usage is TRBJ2-3, with D possibly matching TRBD2 (6 bases). This clonotype originated in a human donor with HPV-associated anogenital cancer. Specimen: tumor tissue, collected from a patient who underwent chemoradiotherapy. The CDR3 spells CASSLEAGNTQYF. CDR3 coding DNA: TGCGCCAGCAGCTTGGAGGCGGGAAATACGCAGTATTTT.